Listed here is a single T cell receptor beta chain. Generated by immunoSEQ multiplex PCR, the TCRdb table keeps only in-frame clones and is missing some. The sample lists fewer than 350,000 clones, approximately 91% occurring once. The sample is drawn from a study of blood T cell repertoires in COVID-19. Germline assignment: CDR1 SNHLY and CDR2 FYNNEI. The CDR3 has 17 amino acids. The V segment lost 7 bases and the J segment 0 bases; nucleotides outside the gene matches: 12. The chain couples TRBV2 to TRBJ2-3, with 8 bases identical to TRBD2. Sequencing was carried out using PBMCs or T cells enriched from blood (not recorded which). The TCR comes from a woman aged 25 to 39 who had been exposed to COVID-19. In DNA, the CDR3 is TGTGCCAGCAAAATGGCAGGACTAGCCCCAAGCACAGATACGCAGTATTTT. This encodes CASKMAGLAPSTDTQYF.